This paragraph reports one T cell receptor (beta chain). There are a few counts of this clone. Its recognized antigen is unknown. Per-base quality was not reported, and no clone a single base away is much larger than it. This CDR3 is also generated by other DNA sequences in the sample. The data originate from a study of cytomegalovirus exposure and HLA in healthy donors listed by TCRdb under 2017. Notes on the research overall: An earlier analysis of approximately 590 of the donors reported approximately 300 Gb of sequence data and some 120 million unique TCR beta sequences from about 180 million T cells. In a later genetic analysis, genome-wide SNP genotypes for about 65% of the roughly 670 donors were used, and that subset was treated as a discovery cohort. Of the roughly 400 genotyped donors, 81% fell in the genetic ancestry cluster associated with self-reported Caucasian donors. Both class I and class II loci were covered by HLA typing, at four-digit resolution. All discovery cohort repertoires had been generated on a single sequencing platform. About five DR-DQ haplotypes were treated as single units for association and clustering because of strong linkage in the cohort. In addition to the first cohort of roughly 700 subjects, a separate validation cohort of 120 different subjects was used. In a later analysis, previously published TCR beta repertoires from 550 to 750 donors were re-analyzed and high-resolution HLA genotyping was added so that TCR occurrence patterns could be studied. The number of typed donors differed by locus: about 620-640 for A, B, C, DRB1 and DQB1; 500 to 550 for DQA1; around 580 for DPA1; and some 450 for DPB1. The study combined high-throughput TCR immunosequencing, statistical association of individual TCRs with disease status, and machine learning to predict cytomegalovirus infection status. The study aimed to test whether cataloging public T cell receptors could reveal signatures of past pathogen exposure. To decide whether each TCR beta V gene segment behaved as functional or pseudogenic, an earlier analysis of several hundred of the donors relied on high-throughput TCR beta sequencing. Donor age, sex, ethnicity and CMV serostatus were compiled alongside the repertoire data. The T cell repertoires of some 670 subjects were profiled by immunosequencing and related to cytomegalovirus serostatus. About 280 gigabases of sequencing data and around 80 million unique TCR sequences made up an early release that covered under 750 HLA-typed donors. On average, 235,054 unique TCR beta nucleotide sequences were sequenced per donor among several hundred genotyped donors of the cohort, with 15% to 20% of those sequences being non-productive. In the later analysis, no new phenotypic data were used to find candidate immune exposures; instead, reliance was placed on TCR beta sequences and their occurrence across donors.

There are 15 amino acids in the CDR3, from cysteine to phenylalanine inclusive. Just the 45-base CDR3 DNA is kept, in frame starting at base 1. The junction carries 17 bases between V and J, which are trimmed by 6 bases and 3 bases respectively. CDR1 and CDR2, per the germline V gene, are MNHEY and SVGAGI. What the authors observed across the whole study: In a later analysis, most CMV-associated TCR beta chains were found to appear HLA-restricted, with HLA associations seemingly driven largely by CMV exposure. Assigning TCR associations to individual alleles was difficult when HLA alleles, especially DR and DQ, strongly co-occurred. This cohort had only TCR beta chains sequenced, and the lack of alpha or paired-chain data limited which features could be detected. In a later analysis, HLA-associated TCR beta chains were found to be more clonally expanded and to have lower generation probabilities than equally common non-associated chains. The presence/absence analyses assumed that sequencing depth was roughly uniform across donors, and that assumption may not be true. V-gene and J-gene trimming of TCR beta chains was associated with a missense DCLRE1C variant in a later genetic analysis, and the association was replicated in an independent cohort. According to the authors, the approach could potentially be generalized to other disease states and immunological phenotypes. CMV serostatus was the only immune exposure information available for the cohort. In a later analysis, around 17,000 TCR beta sequences were associated with specific HLA alleles at a false discovery rate of 0.05. The classifier was reported to diagnose cytomegalovirus status with high specificity and sensitivity in both the original cohort and the validation cohort. In an earlier analysis of 587 of the donors, most TCR beta V segments appeared in productive rearrangements about 90% or about 30% of the time, broadly matching IMGT annotations. Correlated functional status among segregating V segments might reflect linkage disequilibrium, but an unknown experimental factor could not be ruled out. In a later analysis, TCR association rates were found to vary across HLA loci, with the most associated TCRs seen for DRB1 alleles and the fewest for HLA-C alleles. A later analysis reported that several top co-occurrence clusters appeared linked to parvovirus B19, influenza, CMV and Epstein-Barr virus. In a later genetic analysis, fewer N-insertions in productive TCRs were reported among donors in an Asian-associated ancestry cluster than the 666-donor mean. While some public TCRs were present in many individuals, most TCR sequences turned up only very rarely across donors. Because HLA typing was unavailable for some donors at each locus, only the typed subset was used in association tests. The sequencing pipeline was judged likely to have produced a cluster of highly shared sequence variants as a technical artifact. Some 15 rarely observed V segments, including chromosome 9 orphons, were excluded from the earlier analysis of a few hundred of the donors because counts were too low. In vitro tests confirmed that a few of the cytomegalovirus-associated TCR beta chains recognize cytomegalovirus antigens. Because the 87-base-pair reads could not distinguish some IMGT-functional V segments, including TRBV6-2 and TRBV6-3, those segments were excluded. A further reported finding was that TCR beta sequences accurately predicted the HLA-A and HLA-B alleles for most subjects in the first cohort. The study listed approximately 160 TCR beta chains as associated with cytomegalovirus.

The cohort consisted of fewer than 700 healthy bone marrow donors. At the time of sampling, every cohort member was nominally healthy, though immune exposures that went unrecorded were likely present. The donor tested CMV seropositive and was one of the 289 seropositive cohort members. Every donor gave a peripheral blood sample, and the peripheral blood mononuclear cells from that sample were used for TCR beta sequencing. The Qiagen DNeasy Blood Extraction Kit was used to extract genomic DNA from the blood cell samples. Library construction relied on the immunoSEQ multiplex PCR assay. The multiplex PCR relied on a mix of 60 forward primers for TCR Vbeta segments and 13 reverse primers for TCR Jbeta segments. The CDR3 region of rearranged TCR beta genes was amplified from genomic DNA by a multiplex PCR assay. The Illumina HiSeq System was used to sequence the amplified TCR beta libraries as 87-base-pair reads. The original methods were these. A later analysis counted about 82 million unique TCR beta chains across the 690 or so repertoires, and 10 million to 11 million of these chains were shared by at least two donors. To remove PCR and sequencing errors, raw reads were error-corrected and collapsed into unique sequences using a nearest-neighbor algorithm that merged closely related sequences. Alignment of CDR3 sequences to IMGT reference sequences was used to assign V, D and J gene segments. For a sequence to be retained, at least a six-nucleotide match to both a V gene segment and a J gene segment was required. Rearrangements were called productive when the CDR3 lacked stop codons and stayed in frame with V and J; all others were non-productive. Following IMGT convention, CDR3 was defined as the stretch from the second conserved V-encoded cysteine up to the conserved J-encoded phenylalanine. Sequences without an unambiguous match to a single V gene segment were excluded from the earlier analysis of a few hundred of the donors. An earlier analysis of several hundred of the donors called V segments functional above 56.7% productive rearrangements and segregating when the between-donor standard deviation exceeded 5%. A statistical classification framework was built to diagnose cytomegalovirus status from the catalog of TCR beta chain sequences. In a later analysis, TCR nucleotide sequences were compared against IMGT/GENE-DB human TR gene sequences so that V and J genes could be assigned. Using the TCRdist pipeline, a later analysis assigned CDR3 sequences along with most-parsimonious VDJ recombination scenarios. In a later analysis, each TCR beta chain was defined by its CDR3 amino acid sequence together with its V-gene family, and reads without a unique V-gene family were excluded. In a later analysis, a few hundred highly shared, low-generation-probability nucleotide sequences were removed to address suspected cross-contamination and a sequencing artifact. For each public chain, a later analysis derived a clonal expansion index from normalized ranks of inferred template counts within each repertoire. Generation probabilities in a later analysis came from a VDJ recombination model fitted to out-of-frame rearrangements, and those results were checked against IGoR. In a later analysis, hypergeometric tests were used to score TCR-TCR, TCR-HLA and TCR-CMV co-occurrence, with a repertoire-size bias correction applied to TCR pairs. False discovery rates were estimated in a later analysis by permuting HLA or CMV assignments 20 times. In a later analysis, co-occurring TCRs were grouped using DBSCAN, with TCRdist sequence similarity added in when clustering inside HLA-allele-positive subsets. Repertoires with fewer than 30,000 or more than 120,000 public chains, plus five repertoires with anomalous nucleotide sharing, were excluded from co-occurrence clustering. In TCRdb, the immuneACCESS table is reduced to in-frame sequences with V and J assigned. These tables do not hold every clone; where another copy was compared, an unresolved V gene accounts for under half, and the others remain unexplained. V and J calls plus clone size are reproduced from that table; the DNA served to infer D and trimming. For this sample there are under 150,000 clones; about three quarters appear just once. The top ten clones comprise over 2% of the sample.

The chain employs TRBV6-5 and TRBJ1-1; the D region possibly corresponds to TRBD1 (6 bases align). The sequencing sample was made of PBMCs. This clonotype was sampled from an older woman in good health and CMV-seropositive. The CDR3 protein sequence reads: CASSLRSRGDTEAFF. The nucleotides read TGTGCCAGCAGCCTTCGCAGCAGGGGAGACACTGAAGCTTTCTTT.